The clone carrying this T cell receptor beta chain came up once. Its antigen is not identified. These data come from a study of cytomegalovirus exposure and HLA in healthy donors. Broader study findings: Highly shared sequence variants in one cluster were likely a sequencing artifact. According to a later analysis, most TCR beta chains associated with CMV appeared HLA-restricted. In a later analysis, several top co-occurrence clusters appeared linked to parvovirus B19, influenza, CMV and Epstein-Barr virus.

Both 60 Vbeta primers and 13 Jbeta primers went into the PCR. The assay was immunoSEQ multiplex PCR, and TCRdb's table has in-frame clones only and misses some. Among around 58,000 clones listed, 65% to 80% were seen once. All donors participated as healthy donors of bone marrow. Losses at the gene ends were 4 bases for V and 7 bases for J; bases not matched to a gene: 14. Per the germline V gene, CDR1 is SGHDT and CDR2 is YYEEEE. The CDR3 loop spans 16 amino acids. Sequenced sample: PBMCs. The J gene is TRBJ2-7, the V gene TRBV5-6, with 10 bases aligning to TRBD1. This sequence originates from a man aged 40-49 years in good health and CMV-seropositive. The CDR3 bases are TGTGCCAGCAGCCCGGATGCGGGACAGGGGTGGTGGGAGCAGTACTTC. Amino acids: CASSPDAGQGWWEQYF.